This TCR beta chain was captured in a study of OX40 agonist ivuxolimab in advanced cancers. Study information: Six ivuxolimab dose levels, 0.01 to 10 mg/kg, were given intravenously every 2 weeks.

TCRdb's table, derived via immunoSEQ multiplex PCR, lists solely in-frame clones and lacks some. Seen here are about 45,000 clones, about 80% observed once, and the top ten hold around 16%. Regarding this clone: Its specificity is unknown.

Germline V CDR1 and CDR2: SEHNR, FQNEAQ (reference sequence). The trim removed 3 bases at V and 5 bases at J, leaving 11 bases unmatched. CDR3 length: 17 residues. The study sampled blood at baseline, cycle 4 day 1, and cycle 7 day 1. Study-level points and caveats: CD4+ and CD8+ T cells in blood underwent clonal expansion by week 6 at 0.1 to 3.0 mg/kg.

This clonotype was obtained from an adult with an advanced solid tumor such as melanoma, head and neck, liver or kidney cancer. The material was CD4+ or CD8+ T cells sorted from blood, obtained in a trial of the OX40 agonist ivuxolimab. The V gene is TRBV7-9, the J gene TRBJ2-5; 11 bases map to TRBD2. The CDR3 DNA follows: TGTGCCAGCAGCTTCCGATGGGTAGCGGGAGGGTTGGAGACCCAGTACTTC. This gives the protein CASSFRWVAGGLETQYF. Using reference TRBV7-9 and TRBJ2-5 for the parts outside the CDR3, the full variable domain is DTGVSQNPRHKITKRGQNVTFRCDPISEHNRLYWYRQTLGQGPEFLTYFQNEAQLEKSRLLSDRFSAERPKGSFSTLEIQRTEQGDSAMYLCASSFRWVAGGLETQYFGPGTRLLVL.